These 31 T cell receptor beta chains originate from one sample sequenced in a study of cytomegalovirus exposure and HLA in healthy donors. The data were produced by immunoSEQ multiplex PCR, yet TCRdb's version contains in-frame clones alone and is incomplete. The data show 99,000 or so clones, with about 88% seen just once and 4% to 4.5% held by the top ten. The sequencing sample was made of PBMCs. The origin of the receptors is a woman between 18 and 30 years old in good health and CMV-seropositive.

The genes are TRBV6-5 and TRBJ1-6; no firm D call. The CDR3 is made up of 16 amino acids. Germline CDR1 MNHEY, CDR2 SVGAGI. V was pared by 3 bases and J by 7 bases, with 16 bases between. CDR3 nucleotides: TGTGCCAGCAGTTATGCCCCGCGTGGAGGGAATTCACCCCTCCACTTT. This codes for CASSYAPRGGNSPLHF.

The rearrangement links TRBV7-2 to TRBJ2-6; D remains ambiguous. CDR3 length: 15 amino acids. Per germline, CDR1 SGHTA and CDR2 FQGNSA. Trimming stripped 5 bases from V and 5 bases from J, with 13 bases between. Here the CDR3 reads CASSPPIVRANVLTF. Written as DNA, the CDR3 is TGTGCCAGCAGCCCGCCAATAGTAAGGGCCAACGTCCTGACTTTC.

This clone was found once. The chain links TRBV29-1 to TRBJ1-1; D is unresolved. Looked up from germline, CDR1 is SQVTM and CDR2 is ANQGSEA. Trimming cost V 0 bases and J 8 bases, with 10 bases left between them. The CDR3 consists of 12 residues. The CDR3 loop reads CSVEEVQAEAFF. The CDR3 DNA reads as TGCAGCGTTGAAGAGGTCCAGGCAGAAGCTTTCTTT.

The CDR3 coding sequence is TGTGCCAGCAGCCACCACGGAGGGGACAGAAATAGCAATCAGCCCCAGCATTTT. This translates into CASSHHGGDRNSNQPQHF. The chain carries TRBV14 and TRBJ1-5; 7 bases are a match to TRBD1. Germline V gene lookup returns CDR1 SGHDN and CDR2 FVKESK. Trimming took 3 bases from V and 0 from J; bases not matched to a gene: 11. The CDR3 totals 18 residues.

The rearrangement joins TRBV21-1 to TRBJ1-5. TRBV21-1 is a recognized pseudogene. The CDR3 is 14 amino acids. The CDR3 nucleotides read TGTGCCACCCTCGTACGGTTTATCAATCAGCCCCAGCATTTT. It yields the protein CATLVRFINQPQHF.

V and J are TRBV18 and TRBJ1-1, with 11 bases aligning to TRBD1. The V gene's germline CDR1 is KGHSH and CDR2 LQKENI. After removal of 4 bases from V and 11 bases from J, the junction contained 12 bases not matched to a gene. The CDR3 consists of 15 residues. The chain's CDR3 is CASSLISGQGDGAFF. In DNA form, the CDR3 reads TGTGCCAGCTCACTAATTTCGGGACAGGGGGACGGGGCTTTCTTT.

The chain uses TRBV6-6 and TRBJ1-5; 7 bases map to TRBD1. The CDR3 sequence is 15 residues long. The ends lost 4 bases at V and 8 bases at J; junction bases unmatched: 11. CDR1 and CDR2 (germline): MNHNY, SVGAGI (reference sequence). The CDR3, as DNA: TGTGCCAGCAGTTCACTGCCCGACAGGGTAGAGCCCCAGCATTTT. It yields the protein CASSSLPDRVEPQHF.

CDR3 bases: TGTGCCAGCACCTCAGACAGGGGTGGCGATTCACCCCTCCACTTT. Protein sequence: CASTSDRGGDSPLHF. The rearrangement joins TRBV6-1 to TRBJ1-6; TRBD1 agrees at 8 bases. This CDR3 is 15 amino acids long. Germline loops: CDR1 MNHNS, CDR2 SASEGT. J lost 8 bases, V lost 7 bases, and 10 bases had no gene match.

In its sample, this clone was seen a few times. The genes are TRBV15 and TRBJ1-2; D possibly corresponds to TRBD1 (5 bases). There are 13 residues in the CDR3. Germline V gene sequence: CDR1 LNHNV, CDR2 YYDKDF (reference sequence). V lost 0 bases to trimming and J lost 13 bases, with 15 bases between them. The CDR3, as DNA: TGTGCCACCAGCAGAGATCAGGGTGGGGAGGTCACCTTC. Encoded protein: CATSRDQGGEVTF.

The rearrangement links TRBV6-5 to TRBJ2-5; a weak D match, TRBD1 (5 bases). This CDR3 is 13 amino acids long. Germline CDR1 MNHEY, CDR2 SVGAGI. V dropped 6 bases and J dropped 5 bases, with 13 bases sitting between them. The CDR3 protein is CASRAGFKETQYF. The CDR3 DNA is TGTGCCAGCAGGGCAGGGTTCAAGGAGACCCAGTACTTC.

V is TRBV2 and J is TRBJ1-5; 7 nucleotides agree with TRBD1. This CDR3 is built from 15 residues. V was pared by 6 bases and J by 1 base, with 6 bases of the junction left unmatched. Germline CDR1 and CDR2: SNHLY and FYNNEI. CDR3 in DNA: TGTGCCAGCAGCCCGACAGGGTACAGCAATCAGCCCCAGCATTTT. Translating it yields CASSPTGYSNQPQHF.

The chain has TRBV27 and TRBJ2-7, with a possible D match to TRBD1 (8 bases). CDR1 and CDR2 from the germline V gene are MNHEY and SMNVEV (reference sequence). The length of the CDR3 is 18 residues. Trimming removed 4 bases at V and 3 bases at J, with 25 bases between. The CDR3 DNA sequence: TGTGCCAGCAGTTACGGCAGGGGGCGCGGTAGCGGGTACTACGAGCAGTACTTC. Its translation is CASSYGRGRGSGYYEQYF.

The gene calls are TRBV28 and TRBJ2-1; 10 bases agree with TRBD2. The CDR3 has 15 amino acids. V shed 1 base and J 7 bases; nucleotides not matched to a gene: 4. Germline V gene sequence: CDR1 MDHEN, CDR2 SYDVKM. CDR3 in amino acids: CASSLSASGSNEQFF. In DNA, the CDR3 is TGTGCCAGCAGTTTATCGGCTAGCGGGAGTAATGAGCAGTTCTTC.

V and J are TRBV5-1 and TRBJ2-2; possible D gene TRBD2, 6 bases. This CDR3 is built from 16 residues. The V and J ends lost 9 bases and 3 bases respectively, with 21 bases between them. CDR1 is SGHRS and CDR2 is YFSETQ in the germline V gene. CDR3 amino acids: CATPVPGEGDTGELFF. The CDR3 DNA sequence: TGCGCCACCCCGGTTCCGGGGGAAGGAGACACCGGGGAGCTGTTTTTT.

This chain links TRBV7-9 with TRBJ1-5; D is perhaps TRBD1 (6 bases). From germline, CDR1 is SEHNR and CDR2 FQNEAQ (reference sequence). Trimming shortened V by 5 bases and J by 5 bases, and 22 bases separated the two germline ends. The CDR3 runs to 17 residues. The CDR3 DNA sequence: TGTGCCAGCAGCCCACTCCGGGACACCGCACACTATCAGCCCCAGCATTTT. It is translated as CASSPLRDTAHYQPQHF.

V is TRBV29-1 and J is TRBJ2-7; tentative D call: TRBD2 (6 bases). The germline gives CDR1 SQVTM, CDR2 ANQGSEA. The CDR3 consists of 12 residues. With 4 bases removed from V and 3 bases from J, the gap between germline ends came to 10 bases. The CDR3 spells CSVGSGGYEQYF. The CDR3 DNA sequence: TGCAGCGTTGGCTCCGGGGGCTACGAGCAGTACTTC.

The chain combines TRBV11-3 with TRBJ1-6; D not certain. V was clipped by 5 bases and J by 5 bases, with 10 bases between them. The CDR3 is made up of 14 amino acids. Germline assignment: CDR1 SGHNT and CDR2 YENEEA. The CDR3 DNA sequence: TGTGCCAGCAGCGGCCGAGGAGATAATTCACCCCTCCACTTT. Translated, it gives CASSGRGDNSPLHF.

This clone was counted between two and nine times. The chain couples TRBV7-9 to TRBJ1-3; 8 bases align to TRBD1. Trimming removed 5 bases from V and 3 bases from J; junction bases left unmatched: 6. CDR1 and CDR2 (germline): SEHNR, FQNEAQ (reference sequence). This CDR3 is 15 amino acids long. This CDR3 reads CASSGQGSGGNTIYF. DNA for the CDR3: TGTGCCAGCAGCGGACAGGGTAGTGGTGGAAACACCATATATTTT. Filled out from reference TRBV7-9 and TRBJ1-3, the complete variable domain reads DTGVSQNPRHKITKRGQNVTFRCDPISEHNRLYWYRQTLGQGPEFLTYFQNEAQLEKSRLLSDRFSAERPKGSFSTLEIQRTEQGDSAMYLCASSGQGSGGNTIYFGEGSWLTVV.

This chain links TRBV11-3 with TRBJ2-1, with D perhaps matching TRBD1 (5 bases). CDR3 size: 16 residues. Between the trimmed V and J ends, which lost 5 bases and 0 bases, there was a span of 14 bases. Germline CDR1 is SGHNT and CDR2 is YENEEA. CDR3 DNA: TGTGCCAGCAGCGCAGCTAGGGGAAGCTCCTACAATGAGCAGTTCTTC. It encodes CASSAARGSSYNEQFF.

The chain combines TRBV4-1 with TRBJ1-4; D not certain. Germline assignment: CDR1 MGHRA and CDR2 YSYEKL. This CDR3 has 15 residues. Between the trimmed V and J ends, which lost 2 bases and 4 bases, there was a span of 11 bases. This CDR3 is CASSQSVGLNEKLFF. In nucleotides, the CDR3 is TGCGCCAGCAGCCAATCGGTGGGCCTTAATGAAAAACTGTTTTTT.

The rearrangement joins TRBV18 to TRBJ1-2; a possible D gene is TRBD1 (6 bases). Per the germline V gene, CDR1 is KGHSH and CDR2 is LQKENI. The CDR3 extends over 17 amino acids. V was cut by 0 bases and J by 7 bases, with 21 bases left in between. The CDR3 DNA reads TGTGCCAGCTCACCACCGGCGGCAGGTGGGGGCGCAATTGGCTACACCTTC. Residues: CASSPPAAGGGAIGYTF. Together with reference TRBV18 and TRBJ1-2, the CDR3 gives the full variable domain: NAGVMQNPRHLVRRRGQEARLRCSPMKGHSHVYWYRQLPEEGLKFMVYLQKENIIDESGMPKERFSAEFPKEGPSILRIQQVVRGDSAAYFCASSPPAAGGGAIGYTFGSGTRLTVV.

This clone was seen a single time. The gene calls are TRBV19 and TRBJ2-7, with 10 bases matching TRBD2. The V gene end was trimmed by 0 bases and the J gene end by 3 bases; junction bases not matched to a gene: 5. Germline V gene sequence: CDR1 LNHDA, CDR2 SQIVND (reference sequence). The CDR3 has 16 residues. In DNA form, the CDR3 reads TGTGCCAGTAGTATAGACGCTAGCGGGAGCCACTACGAGCAGTACTTC. Translated: CASSIDASGSHYEQYF.

This clone appeared a few times. CDR3 nucleotide sequence: TGTGCCAGCTCAACGGGACAGGACTATGGCTACACCTTC. This codes for CASSTGQDYGYTF. The J gene is TRBJ1-2, the V gene TRBV18; 8 bases line up with TRBD1. V gave up 5 bases and J gave up 3 bases; unmatched junction bases: 2. CDR3 length equals 13 residues. Germline CDR1 is KGHSH and CDR2 is LQKENI.

This chain connects TRBV29-1 to TRBJ2-7, with D maybe TRBD1 (6 bases). The CDR3 spans 13 residues. Germline V CDR1 and CDR2: SQVTM, ANQGSEA. Trimming shortened V by 4 bases and J by 0 bases, and 10 bases separated the two germline ends. This chain's CDR3 is CSVVRTASYEQYF. The CDR3 DNA reads as TGCAGCGTTGTTAGGACAGCCTCCTACGAGCAGTACTTC.

The chain has TRBV4-1 and TRBJ1-1; possible D gene TRBD1, 5 bases. V was trimmed by 4 bases and J by 0 bases, leaving 12 bases between them. Per the germline V gene, CDR1 is MGHRA and CDR2 is YSYEKL. The CDR3 length is 15 residues. The CDR3 DNA is TGCGCCAGCAGCCGCTCACAGGTCATGAACACTGAAGCTTTCTTT. Residues: CASSRSQVMNTEAFF.

This rearrangement joins TRBV4-2 to TRBJ1-5; D is unresolved. Germline V gene sequence: CDR1 LGHNA, CDR2 YNFKEQ. There are 14 residues in the CDR3. The germline V and J ends were trimmed by 7 bases and 2 bases, with 12 bases remaining between them. The CDR3 bases are TGTGCCAGCAATCTAGGAGCGGGCAATCAGCCCCAGCATTTT. Protein sequence: CASNLGAGNQPQHF.

The J gene is TRBJ2-5, the V gene TRBV5-6, with TRBD1 matching over 7 bases. Germline loops: CDR1 SGHDT, CDR2 YYEEEE. V was pared by 4 bases and J by 5 bases, with 8 bases of the junction left unmatched. This CDR3 comprises 14 residues. The CDR3 DNA reads as TGTGCCAGCAGCGTCAAGACAGGGTCTGAGACCCAGTACTTC. It yields the protein CASSVKTGSETQYF. Full variable domain (rest looked up from reference TRBV5-6 and TRBJ2-5): DAGVTQSPTHLIKTRGQQVTLRCSPKSGHDTVSWYQQALGQGPQFIFQYYEEEERQRGNFPDRFSGHQFPNYSSELNVNALLLGDSALYLCASSVKTGSETQYFGPGTRLLVL.

This clone occurred a few times. CDR3 DNA: TGTGCCAGTAGTCCGAGCGAGAATAATCAGCCCCAGCATTTT. It yields the protein CASSPSENNQPQHF. The gene calls are TRBV19 and TRBJ1-5; D not resolved. The CDR3 runs to 14 residues. The germline V gene has CDR1 LNHDA and CDR2 SQIVND (reference sequence). Deletions cut 5 bases from V and 4 bases from J, with 12 bases between.

This clone occurred once. CDR3 in amino acids: CASSEVGGNIQYF. In nucleotides, the CDR3 is TGTGCCAGCAGTGAAGTTGGAGGAAACATTCAGTACTTC. This sequence joins TRBV6-1 and TRBJ2-4, with a weak D call TRBD2 (5 bases). Germline lookup yields CDR1 MNHNS and CDR2 SASEGT. V shed 1 base and J shed 6 bases, with 7 bases lying between them. The CDR3 contains 13 residues.

This chain joins TRBV19 and TRBJ2-5; 8 bases fit TRBD1. Germline V lookup: CDR1 LNHDA, CDR2 SQIVND (reference sequence). CDR3 length: 16 residues. J was trimmed by 2 bases and V by 5 bases; bases with no gene match: 10. In nucleotides, the CDR3 is TGTGCCAGTAGTCTTCGGACAGGGCCATCACAAGAGACCCAGTACTTC. This encodes CASSLRTGPSQETQYF.

V usage is TRBV30 and J usage is TRBJ1-1; 7 nucleotides agree with TRBD1. V trimming: 3 bases; J trimming: 5 bases; junction bases outside the gene matches: 6. The CDR3 totals 13 residues. Germline V CDR1 and CDR2: GTSNPN, SVGIG (reference sequence). CDR3 amino acids: CAWRTGRRTEAFF. The DNA of the CDR3 is TGTGCCTGGAGGACAGGGAGAAGGACTGAAGCTTTCTTT.